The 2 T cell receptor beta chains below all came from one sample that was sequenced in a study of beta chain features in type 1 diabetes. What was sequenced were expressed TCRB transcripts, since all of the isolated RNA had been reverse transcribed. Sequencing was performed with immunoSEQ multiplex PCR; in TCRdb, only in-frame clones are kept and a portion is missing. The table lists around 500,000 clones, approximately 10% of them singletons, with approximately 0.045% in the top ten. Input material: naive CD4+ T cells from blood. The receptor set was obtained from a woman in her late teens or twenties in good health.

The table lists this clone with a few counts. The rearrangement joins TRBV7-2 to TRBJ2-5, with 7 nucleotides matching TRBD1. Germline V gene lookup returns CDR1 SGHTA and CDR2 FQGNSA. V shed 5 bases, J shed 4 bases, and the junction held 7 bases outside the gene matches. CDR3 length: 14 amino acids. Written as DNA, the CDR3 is TGTGCCAGCAGCACCAAGACAGGGAGAGAGACCCAGTACTTC. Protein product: CASSTKTGRETQYF.

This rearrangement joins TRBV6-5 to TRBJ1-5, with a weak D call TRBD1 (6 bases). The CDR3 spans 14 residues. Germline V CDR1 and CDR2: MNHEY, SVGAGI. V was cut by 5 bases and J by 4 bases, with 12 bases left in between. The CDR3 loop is CASSAVQGNQPQHF. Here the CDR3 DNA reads TGTGCCAGCAGTGCTGTACAGGGAAATCAGCCCCAGCATTTT.